These 4 T cell receptor beta chains were sequenced from one sample in a study of blood T cell repertoires in COVID-19 (dated by TCRdb to 2018 to 2020). Library preparation was by the immunoSEQ multiplex PCR assay. Held by TCRdb, this immuneACCESS table contains in-frame sequences only and omits some clones. Under half of the omission traces to an unresolved V gene where checked; the cause of the rest is unknown. The sample profile shows 400,000 to 550,000 clones; about 90% of them were found once. Clones ranked in the top ten supply about 2% of the sample. Sequencing used PBMCs or T cells enriched from blood (not recorded which). The receptors here all came from a woman aged 18 to 35 with acute COVID-19.

This sequence joins TRBV7-9 and TRBJ1-4; 7 nucleotides agree with TRBD1. J gave up 2 bases and V 0 bases, and 12 bases lay outside the gene matches. Germline CDR1 and CDR2: SEHNR and FQNEAQ (reference sequence). The CDR3 has 19 amino acids. CDR3 nucleotide sequence: TGTGCCAGCAGCTTAGCAGGGGGCGCGTACTTAACGACTAATGAAAAACTGTTTTTT. Translation: CASSLAGGAYLTTNEKLFF.

The chain is built from TRBV2 and TRBJ1-1; possible D gene TRBD1, 6 bases. The CDR3 has 13 amino acids. From germline, CDR1 is SNHLY and CDR2 FYNNEI. The V gene lost 6 bases and the J gene lost 6 bases, with 14 bases spanning the gap. This chain's CDR3 is CASRPTGGAEAFF. The CDR3 DNA follows: TGTGCCAGCAGACCCACGGGGGGCGCTGAAGCTTTCTTT.

The V call is TRBV5-1, the J call TRBJ2-7; 11 bases agree with TRBD1. The CDR3 has 15 residues. The V and J ends lost 3 bases and 6 bases, in that order; junction bases with no gene match: 8. Germline CDR1 SGHRS, CDR2 YFSETQ. CDR3 region: CASSYSGTGGFEQYF. In DNA form, the CDR3 reads TGCGCCAGCAGCTACTCCGGGACAGGGGGGTTCGAGCAGTACTTC. The variable domain in full, completed from reference TRBV5-1 and TRBJ2-7, reads KAGVTQTPRYLIKTRGQQVTLSCSPISGHRSVSWYQQTPGQGLQFLFEYFSETQRNKGNFPGRFSGRQFSNSRSEMNVSTLELGDSALYLCASSYSGTGGFEQYFGPGTRLTVT.

This chain links TRBV5-1 with TRBJ2-1; 12 positions agree with TRBD2. Trimming removed 2 bases from V and 6 bases from J; junction bases left unmatched: 9. The length of the CDR3 is 17 residues. Germline CDR1 SGHRS, CDR2 YFSETQ. The CDR3 spells CASSFGELAGGGNEQFF. Here the CDR3 DNA reads TGCGCCAGCAGCTTTGGGGAACTAGCGGGGGGAGGCAATGAGCAGTTCTTC.